The rows below give T cell receptor beta chains drawn from one sample of a study of shared T cell receptors in the human thymus. Measured with immunoSEQ multiplex PCR; TCRdb has only the in-frame clones, and not every one. The sample has about 660,000 clones; around 87% are singletons. This sample also appeared in a second study, on human thymus T cells.

The sample taken for sequencing was thymocytes. The receptors here all came from a boy under two years old with a congenital heart defect. CDR3s include the opening cysteine and the closing phenylalanine or tryptophan. Each record gives: D gene, clone size, J gene, V gene, CDR3 DNA, CDR3 protein. A D gene is named only where the DNA matches it firmly. The listing skips clone size in some rows; elsewhere it reads once, few, many or a size class.

D: -; size: -; J: TRBJ1-1; V: TRBV14; DNA: TGTGCCAGCAGCCAAGATGCTAACAGGGTTATCGTTAGGAACACTGAAGCTTTCTTT; CDR3: CASSQDANRVIVRNTEAFF
D: TRBD2; size: -; J: TRBJ2-7; V: TRBV14; DNA: TGTGCCAGCAGCCGACTAGCGGGAGTTATCTACGAGCAGTACTTC; CDR3: CASSRLAGVIYEQYF
D: TRBD1; size: -; J: TRBJ2-5; V: TRBV29-1; DNA: TGCAGCGTTGAAGAAGGACAGGGGGCGTGGGAGACCCAGTACTTC; CDR3: CSVEEGQGAWETQYF
D: -; size: -; J: TRBJ2-1; V: TRBV6-6; DNA: TGTGCCAGCAACCACGTGCGGGACCATCACAATGAGCAGTTCTTC; CDR3: CASNHVRDHHNEQFF
D: -; size: -; J: TRBJ2-7; V: TRBV7-4; DNA: TGTGCCAGCAGCTTCTGGAGGGCACGGGGGTTCGACGAGCAGTACTTC; CDR3: CASSFWRARGFDEQYF
D: TRBD2; size: -; J: TRBJ2-7; V: TRBV19; DNA: TGTGCCAGTAGTAGGGGGACTAGCGGTACCTACGAGCAGTACTTC; CDR3: CASSRGTSGTYEQYF
D: TRBD1; size: -; J: TRBJ1-5; V: TRBV18; DNA: TGTGCCAGCTCACCGGGACAGGGAGTAGTACGCAATCAGCCCCAGCATTTT; CDR3: CASSPGQGVVRNQPQHF
D: -; size: once; J: TRBJ1-5; V: TRBV18; DNA: TGTGCCAGCTCAACGGGGGACAATCAGCCCCAGCATTTT; CDR3: CASSTGDNQPQHF
D: TRBD2; size: -; J: TRBJ2-3; V: TRBV7-3; DNA: TGTGCCAGCAGCTCACTAGCGGGGACAGATACGCAGTATTTT; CDR3: CASSSLAGTDTQYF
D: -; size: once; J: TRBJ2-7; V: TRBV13; DNA: TGTGCCAGCAGCTTAGAGGGCAGGGGATTCCACGAGCAGTACTTC; CDR3: CASSLEGRGFHEQYF
D: -; size: -; J: TRBJ1-5; V: TRBV4-1; DNA: TGCGCCAGCAGCCAAGAGGGCGGGGGGCGGGATAGCAATCAGCCCCAGCATTTT; CDR3: CASSQEGGGRDSNQPQHF
D: -; size: -; J: TRBJ2-5; V: TRBV5-6; DNA: TGTGCCAGCAGCTGGGGGGTTGAGGAGACCCAGTACTTC; CDR3: CASSWGVEETQYF
D: TRBD2; size: -; J: TRBJ2-1; V: TRBV27; DNA: TGTGCCAGCAGGGGGACTAGCGGGATTAAGAACGATGAGCAGTTCTTC; CDR3: CASRGTSGIKNDEQFF
D: TRBD2; size: -; J: TRBJ2-1; V: TRBV9; DNA: TGTGCCAGCAGCGGAGCCCTGGGACTAGCGGGAGGAGCGTCCTACAATGAGCAGTTCTTC; CDR3: CASSGALGLAGGASYNEQFF
D: TRBD2; size: -; J: TRBJ2-1; V: TRBV27; DNA: TGTGCCAGCAGTCTAGGGACTAGCGGGGGGGCCCCCTACAATGAGCAGTTCTTC; CDR3: CASSLGTSGGAPYNEQFF
D: -; size: -; J: TRBJ1-2; V: TRBV5-5; DNA: TGTGCCAGCAGGACAGGCTATCCTTCCTATGGCTACACCTTC; CDR3: CASRTGYPSYGYTF
D: TRBD2; size: -; J: TRBJ2-3; V: TRBV7-7; DNA: TGTGCCAGCAGCCCTCTGCCTGATACCGGACTAGCGGGAGGGCCCCCCCCAGATACGCAGTATTTT; CDR3: CASSPLPDTGLAGGPPPDTQYF
D: TRBD2; size: -; J: TRBJ2-1; V: TRBV14; DNA: TGTGCCAGCAGCCAAGGGGGAACTAGCGGGGAAAATGAGCAGTTCTTC; CDR3: CASSQGGTSGENEQFF
D: TRBD1; size: -; J: TRBJ1-2; V: TRBV11-2; DNA: TGTGCCAGCAGCCCCAAAGGGGGCGCGGGGGGCTACACCTTC; CDR3: CASSPKGGAGGYTF
D: -; size: -; J: TRBJ1-1; V: TRBV28; DNA: TGTGCCAGCAGAAGACAGAGGTGCACTGAAGCTTTCTTT; CDR3: CASRRQRCTEAFF
D: -; size: -; J: TRBJ2-7; V: TRBV15; DNA: TGTGCCACCAGCAGAGACCTGAAAACAGGGTTAGTCCGCGAGCAGTACTTC; CDR3: CATSRDLKTGLVREQYF
D: -; size: -; J: TRBJ2-7; V: TRBV5-1; DNA: TGCGCCAGCAGCTTGGGGTTGGGCAGCCGGGGGGCCCCGGACTACTACGAGCAGTACTTC; CDR3: CASSLGLGSRGAPDYYEQYF
D: -; size: -; J: TRBJ2-7; V: TRBV19; DNA: TGTGCCAGTAGTATGGGTCGGCTGACAGACTCCTACGAGCAGTACTTC; CDR3: CASSMGRLTDSYEQYF
D: -; size: -; J: TRBJ2-7; V: TRBV5-5; DNA: TGTGCCAGCAGCTTAACAGTGTACGAGCAGTACTTC; CDR3: CASSLTVYEQYF
D: TRBD1; size: -; J: TRBJ1-2; V: TRBV18; DNA: TGTGCCAGCTCGCAAACGCTACAGGGGGCTCGTGGCTACACCTTC; CDR3: CASSQTLQGARGYTF
D: -; size: -; J: TRBJ1-2; V: TRBV7-2; DNA: TGTGCCAGCAGCATAGCCCGTCCGGGACATCGAGGGGGCTACACCTTC; CDR3: CASSIARPGHRGGYTF
D: TRBD1; size: -; J: TRBJ2-6; V: TRBV5-1; DNA: TGCGCCAGCAGCTTGGTGGCCGGGACAGGGAAAGCTGGGGCCAACGTCCTGACTTTC; CDR3: CASSLVAGTGKAGANVLTF
D: TRBD1; size: -; J: TRBJ2-3; V: TRBV27; DNA: TGTGCCAGAGCGACAGGGGGCCCGTCTCACACAGATACGCAGTATTTT; CDR3: CARATGGPSHTDTQYF
D: -; size: -; J: TRBJ1-3; V: TRBV6-1; DNA: TGTGCCAGCAGTGGAGGTGACAGTCGGGGAAACACCATATATTTT; CDR3: CASSGGDSRGNTIYF
D: TRBD2; size: -; J: TRBJ2-1; V: TRBV7-3; DNA: TGTGCCAGCAGCACCCCCCCGGGGACTAGCGACAATGAGCAGTTCTTC; CDR3: CASSTPPGTSDNEQFF
D: TRBD2; size: -; J: TRBJ2-3; V: TRBV5-8; DNA: TGTGCCAGCAGCTTTATAGCGGGGGGCACAGATACGCAGTATTTT; CDR3: CASSFIAGGTDTQYF
D: TRBD2; size: -; J: TRBJ2-3; V: TRBV15; DNA: TGTGCCACCAGCAGCGATCTAGCGGGAGGGACCTCTAGCACAGATACGCAGTATTTT; CDR3: CATSSDLAGGTSSTDTQYF
D: -; size: -; J: TRBJ2-7; V: TRBV28; DNA: TGTGCCAGCAGTTCGTCCAGGGTCCCCTCCGTGGGGCAGTACTTC; CDR3: CASSSSRVPSVGQYF
D: TRBD1; size: -; J: TRBJ1-5; V: TRBV6-1; DNA: TGTGCCAGCAGTAGGACAGGAGAATCGCCCCAGCATTTT; CDR3: CASSRTGESPQHF